What follows describes a single T cell receptor (beta chain). Its antigen remains undetermined. No base quality information exists; no much larger clone differs at one position. The CDR3 spans 14 residues, from the cysteine through the phenylalanine. The sequence is cut down to CDR3 DNA, 42 bases in frame from base 1. This specimen comes from a study of blood T cells in healthy people across ages (dated by TCRdb to the mid-2010s). Looking at the study overall: Template switching captured roughly one uniquely barcoded TCR beta cDNA molecule per two T cells in model experiments. For two donors (one aged 18 to 29 and one aged 80 or older), the study analyzed two additional independent replicas of 1 million unique cDNA reads from the same blood draw. Using deep sequencing normalized with unique cDNA molecular identifiers, the study measured how TCR beta repertoire diversity changes with age. Donors were grouped into four age groups: young (average roughly 15 years), middle-aged (about 38), aged (around 60) and long-lived (over 80). To avoid experimental bias, donors of different ages were distributed randomly across sequencing lanes. What the work shows at the level of the full study, not this receptor alone: Compared with the aged group, more naive CD4+ T cells, fewer expanded clones and increased TCR diversity were shown by the long-lived group, suggesting age selection. Bulk unsorted PBMC profiling prevented conclusive comparison of naive and antigen-experienced compartments. Observed TCR beta diversity correlated strongly with the percentage of naive T cells measured by flow cytometry. As age increased, observed TCR beta diversity per million T cells dropped in a roughly linear way, and a significant reduction was already evident by age roughly 40. Donor CMV infection status was unknown, potentially confounding age-related changes in expanded clonotypes. Total diversity estimates from one million sequenced T cells were considered lower bounds and underestimates.

The library was prepared using 5' RACE. The reads were generated on an Illumina HiSeq 2500. The second PCR ran for about 6 to 12 cycles and used a J-beta primer mix along with a sample-barcoded 5' primer. A template-switch 5' adaptor carrying 12 random nucleotides introduced a unique molecular identifier onto each TCR beta cDNA molecule. At least 2.5 million CDR3-containing paired-end reads were obtained from each sample. First-strand cDNA synthesis was performed from all RNA using the Mint cDNA synthesis kit, with priming by a TRBC-specific oligonucleotide. Following uracil-DNA glycosylase treatment, a first 18-cycle PCR with universal primers M1SS and BC2_uni_R was performed on all cDNA. The original methods were these. For normalization, 1 million high-quality reads were randomly selected from each sample, with every read carrying a distinct molecular identifier. Reads sharing molecular identifiers were discarded rather than binned into consensus sequences. MiTCR, with a Q25 quality threshold and the strictest error-elimination algorithm, was used for CDR3 identification, clonotype clustering and error correction. A nonparametric unseen species model with Euler transformation was used to estimate a lower bound on total TCR beta diversity. TCRdb reprocessed the public reads (quality trimming at Q25 with fastp, clone calling with MiXCR) and kept in-frame beta chains. Each CDR3 protein gets just one entry, which takes the most common genes and DNA from the rows behind it. The authors' filters were not applied to this entry. The sample table shows hundreds of thousands of distinct CDR3 sequences, and 22% are seen once. The ten biggest clones cover 22% of the sample.

The donors were roughly 39 Caucasian individuals from Russia, aged roughly 6 to 90 years, who were systemically healthy. Around 10 milliliters of peripheral blood were collected from each donor into EDTA-treated Vacutainer tubes. Ficoll-Paque density-gradient centrifugation was used to isolate PBMCs, with at least 6 million obtained per sample. Total RNA was extracted from PBMCs with Trizol reagent, with at least 6 micrograms obtained per sample. For every donor, an aliquot of PBMCs went through flow cytometry to measure the percentages of naive CD45RAhigh/CD27high T cells. Here the chain combines TRBV21-1 and TRBJ2-5. TRBV21-1 is marked as a pseudogene. The sequenced sample consisted of blood. The TCR sequence derives from a man between 65 and 85 years old in good health. The CDR3 reads as follows: CASSSRGTYNEQSF. DNA sequence: TGTGCCAGCAGCTCAAGAGGCACCTACAATGAGCAGTCCTTC.